This T cell receptor (beta chain) was sequenced during a study of blood T cells in healthy people across ages. The study's findings and limits: Versus aged donors, long-lived donors had higher diversity and more naive CD4+ cells.

Germline loops: CDR1 MNHEY, CDR2 SVGAGI. The CDR3 has 14 amino acids. Donor samples were obtained from healthy Caucasian individuals from Russia, aged about 6 to 95. Samples each yielded at least 5.5 micrograms of total RNA. Details on this clonotype: What it recognizes is unknown.

PCR was performed a second time for about 7 to 11 cycles using a sample-barcoded 5' primer and a J-beta primer mix. TCRdb ran MiXCR on the 5' RACE reads and lists one entry per CDR3 protein. The repertoire has over 1,500,000 distinct CDR3 sequences, just under 50% of them found once; the top ten carry approximately 2.1%. The chain carries TRBV6-5 and TRBJ2-7, with 11 bases matching TRBD2. The J call may be wrong; the DNA end is better matched by TRBJ2-5. The source material was blood. This receptor was identified in a woman aged 40-49 years in good health. CDR3 in DNA: TGTGCCAGCACCGAACTAGCGGGAGTGGAGACCCAGTACTTC. Residues: CASTELAGVETQYF.